This TCR beta chain was profiled in a study of blood T cell repertoires in COVID-19. The germline V gene has CDR1 SGHRS and CDR2 YFSETQ. There are 14 residues in the CDR3. The V segment lost 4 bases and the J segment 4 bases; nucleotides outside the gene matches: 4. The method was immunoSEQ multiplex PCR; TCRdb's version includes in-frame clones alone and lacks a portion of them. The table shows 250,000 to 300,000 clones, with 70% to 90% occurring only once. This TCR derives from a woman aged 70 to 79 with acute or convalescent COVID-19. The sequenced sample was peripheral blood. This chain uses TRBV5-1 with TRBJ2-3; 9 bases are shared with TRBD1. The CDR3 protein is CASSPDRGSDTQYF. CDR3 in DNA: TGCGCCAGCAGCCCGGACAGGGGTTCAGATACGCAGTATTTT.